The entry below describes one T cell receptor beta chain. The antigen is unknown. These data are taken from a study of identical twins. Findings and limits, study-wide: Beta out-of-frame sequences showed weaker excess sharing between twins.

Template switching added a universal primer site; cDNA carried unique molecular identifiers. TCRdb called the 5' RACE reads again in MiXCR, with one record for every CDR3 protein. This table has about 220,000 distinct CDR3 sequences, around 8.1% appearing once. The V and J ends lost 0 bases and 1 base respectively, with 8 bases between them. Per germline, CDR1 SQVTM and CDR2 ANQGSEA. The CDR3 length is 14 residues. The data also belong to a second study, concerning yellow fever vaccine responses in identical twins.

This chain links TRBV29-1 with TRBJ2-3; D gene ambiguous. Source material: memory (CD45RO+) T cells sorted from blood. The source is a woman under 30 in good health. The CDR3 sequence: CSVEDEGRTDTQYF. In nucleotides, the CDR3 is TGCAGCGTTGAAGATGAAGGGCGCACAGATACGCAGTATTTT.